These 29 T cell receptor beta chains came from one sample sequenced in a study of blood T cell repertoires in COVID-19. Sequenced by immunoSEQ multiplex PCR; TCRdb stores in-frame clones only, minus some. The sample consists of 270,000 or so clones, 86% of them appearing once. The sequencing sample was made of peripheral blood. The receptors were gathered from a woman in her twenties or thirties with active or convalescent COVID-19.

This CDR3 reads CASSLAPNQPQHF. In DNA form, the CDR3 reads TGTGCCAGCAGTTTGGCCCCAAATCAGCCCCAGCATTTT. The rearrangement uses TRBV28 and TRBJ1-5; D is unclear. Trimming pared 3 bases from V and 4 bases from J, leaving 7 bases between. Germline loops: CDR1 MDHEN, CDR2 SYDVKM. CDR3 size: 13 residues.

The rearrangement uses TRBV5-6 and TRBJ1-2; maybe TRBD1 (6 bases). CDR3 length equals 13 residues. Trimming shortened V by 0 bases and J by 6 bases, and 9 bases separated the two germline ends. Germline CDR1 SGHDT, CDR2 YYEEEE. CDR3 in DNA: TGTGCCAGCAGCTTGGGGGGGCCAAATGGCTACACCTTC. It translates to CASSLGGPNGYTF. Drawing the rest from reference TRBV5-6 and TRBJ1-2, the complete variable domain is DAGVTQSPTHLIKTRGQQVTLRCSPKSGHDTVSWYQQALGQGPQFIFQYYEEEERQRGNFPDRFSGHQFPNYSSELNVNALLLGDSALYLCASSLGGPNGYTFGSGTRLTVV.

This clone turned up a few times. CDR3 bases: TGTGCCAGCAGCTTAGCGGGCACCTCTGGAAACACCATATATTTT. Translating gives CASSLAGTSGNTIYF. V and J are TRBV7-2 and TRBJ1-3, with D hard to call. The V and J ends lost 0 bases and 0 bases respectively, with 6 bases between them. Germline loops: CDR1 SGHTA, CDR2 FQGNSA. The CDR3 covers 15 residues.

The genes are TRBV19 and TRBJ1-5, with D unresolved. This CDR3 comprises 12 residues. V gave up 6 bases and J gave up 14 bases, with 17 bases separating them. CDR1 is LNHDA, CDR2 SQIVND, per germline (reference sequence). CDR3 region: CASSLPGYAKHF. The CDR3 DNA follows: TGTGCCAGTAGCCTACCGGGGTACGCCAAGCATTTT.

The chain recombines TRBV27 with TRBJ1-6; the match to TRBD1 covers 8 bases. Germline CDR1 MNHEY, CDR2 SMNVEV (reference sequence). Trimming removed 3 bases from V and 5 bases from J; junction bases left unmatched: 6. The CDR3 runs to 16 residues. The CDR3 reads CASSLQGARNNSPLHF. The CDR3 DNA reads as TGTGCCAGCAGTTTGCAGGGGGCTAGGAATAATTCACCCCTCCACTTT.

The V and J genes are TRBV18 and TRBJ1-1; D gene unclear. The CDR3 is 14 residues long. The germline CDR1 and CDR2 sequences are KGHSH and LQKENI. V lost 3 bases and J 0 bases, leaving 8 bases between the germline ends. CDR3 DNA sequence: TGTGCCAGCTCACCGGCGGCCGTGAACACTGAAGCTTTCTTT. Protein sequence: CASSPAAVNTEAFF.

V gene TRBV28 combines with J gene TRBJ1-2; D unclear. The germline CDR1 and CDR2 sequences are MDHEN and SYDVKM. This CDR3 is 11 amino acids long. V was pared by 8 bases and J by 3 bases, with 7 bases between. The CDR3 protein is CASGGYYGYTF. The CDR3, as DNA: TGTGCCAGCGGCGGGTACTATGGCTACACCTTC.

The genes are TRBV6-1 and TRBJ1-1; D is perhaps TRBD1 (5 bases). The V end lost 4 bases, the J end lost 0 bases, and 15 bases lay between the germline ends. This CDR3 has 16 amino acids. The germline V gene has CDR1 MNHNS and CDR2 SASEGT. This CDR3 is CASSGDYRNMNTEAFF. The DNA for the CDR3 is TGTGCCAGCAGTGGGGACTACAGAAACATGAACACTGAAGCTTTCTTT.

The genes are TRBV13 and TRBJ2-1; the D gene is possibly TRBD2 (5 bases). The CDR3 has 12 amino acids. The germline CDR1 and CDR2 sequences are PRHDT and FYEKMQ (reference sequence). V shed 5 bases and J shed 8 bases, with 10 bases lying between them. CDR3 protein: CASSGGYDEQFF. The CDR3 region has the DNA TGTGCCAGCAGCGGAGGTTACGATGAGCAGTTCTTC.

DNA for the CDR3: TGTGCCAGCCGGTTAGCGCAAAGCACAGATACGCAGTATTTT. Protein: CASRLAQSTDTQYF. V is TRBV19 and J is TRBJ2-3; D perhaps matches TRBD2 (5 bases). The CDR3 is made up of 14 amino acids. Between the trimmed V and J ends, which lost 9 bases and 0 bases, there was a span of 13 bases. Per the germline V gene, CDR1 is LNHDA and CDR2 is SQIVND (reference sequence).

V usage is TRBV5-8 and J usage is TRBJ1-1; 8 bases map to TRBD1. The V segment lost 2 bases and the J segment 8 bases; nucleotides outside the gene matches: 8. Germline V gene lookup returns CDR1 SGHTS and CDR2 YDEGEE. CDR3 length: 14 residues. CDR3 region: CASSLPFTGGEAFF. The CDR3, as DNA: TGTGCCAGCAGCTTACCCTTTACAGGGGGGGAAGCTTTCTTT.

The chain uses TRBV5-1 and TRBJ1-2; 8 positions agree with TRBD1. CDR1 and CDR2 (germline): SGHRS, YFSETQ. After removal of 2 bases from V and 2 bases from J, the junction contained 2 bases not matched to a gene. The CDR3 has 14 amino acids. CDR3 sequence reads: CASSLPGGNYGYTF. CDR3 DNA: TGCGCCAGCAGCTTACCAGGGGGCAACTATGGCTACACCTTC.

This chain links TRBV10-3 with TRBJ2-2, with 10 nucleotides matching TRBD1. Losses at the gene ends were 4 bases for V and 0 bases for J; bases not matched to a gene: 2. The CDR3 totals 16 residues. Germline CDR1 ENHRY, CDR2 SYGVKD. The CDR3 DNA reads TGTGCCATCAGTGGGGACAGGGGTTCGAACACCGGGGAGCTGTTTTTT. Its translation: CAISGDRGSNTGELFF.

This chain connects TRBV29-1 to TRBJ1-2; TRBD1 aligns across 9 bases. Losses at the gene ends were 6 bases for V and 7 bases for J; bases not matched to a gene: 15. Germline V lookup: CDR1 SQVTM, CDR2 ANQGSEA. The CDR3 runs to 15 residues. CDR3: CSVAPYRGHSGGYTF. As DNA, the CDR3 is TGCAGCGTCGCACCTTACAGGGGGCATAGTGGTGGCTACACCTTC.

The J gene is TRBJ2-7, the V gene TRBV18, with 7 bases aligning to TRBD1. This CDR3 spans 13 amino acids. Trimming at V came to 3 bases and at J to 3 bases, leaving 2 bases not matched to a gene. From germline, CDR1 is KGHSH and CDR2 LQKENI. The CDR3 here is CASSPQGDYEQYF. The DNA for the CDR3 is TGTGCCAGCTCACCCCAGGGGGACTACGAGCAGTACTTC.

Remarks on this clone: Other DNA sequences from this sample encode an identical CDR3 as well. The chain couples TRBV20-1 to TRBJ1-1; no clear D. Per germline, CDR1 DFQATT and CDR2 SNEGSKA (reference sequence). V shed 6 bases and J shed 0 bases, with 5 bases lying between them. The CDR3 totals 11 residues. This CDR3 reads CSAPMNTEAFF. The DNA for the CDR3 is TGCAGTGCCCCTATGAACACTGAAGCTTTCTTT.

The rearrangement uses TRBV5-1 and TRBJ1-2; 8 bases map to TRBD1. This CDR3 has 17 residues. J was trimmed by 5 bases and V by 2 bases; bases with no gene match: 14. Germline V gene lookup returns CDR1 SGHRS and CDR2 YFSETQ. In DNA form, the CDR3 reads TGCGCCAGCAGCTTTTTTTTCGGACAGGGAGGTAGTTATGGCTACACCTTC. This codes for CASSFFFGQGGSYGYTF.

This clone was detected a few times. V gene TRBV9 combines with J gene TRBJ1-3; 8 nucleotides match TRBD1. This CDR3 is 18 amino acids long. The J segment lost 2 bases and the V segment lost 0 bases, leaving 10 bases of the junction unmatched. CDR1 is SGDLS, CDR2 YYNGEE, per germline. CDR3 sequence: CASSVGPLGQGPGNTIYF. CDR3 bases: TGTGCCAGCAGCGTAGGCCCCCTTGGACAGGGACCTGGAAACACCATATATTTT.

The rearrangement links TRBV5-1 to TRBJ1-1; tentatively, D is TRBD1 (6 bases). The CDR3 runs 12 residues. The V gene's germline CDR1 is SGHRS and CDR2 YFSETQ. V was cut by 4 bases and J by 7 bases, with 11 bases left in between. This CDR3 reads CASSRGQSEAFF. The CDR3 DNA follows: TGCGCCAGCAGCCGCGGACAGAGTGAAGCTTTCTTT.

The genes are TRBV7-9 and TRBJ2-5, with 11 bases lining up with TRBD1. The CDR3 totals 14 residues. Trimming at V came to 5 bases and at J to 3 bases, leaving 2 bases not matched to a gene. In germline, CDR1 is SEHNR, CDR2 FQNEAQ (reference sequence). CDR3 DNA: TGTGCCAGCAGCGCGGGACAGGGGGAAGAGACCCAGTACTTC. It specifies CASSAGQGEETQYF.

This chain joins TRBV30 and TRBJ1-1, with D maybe TRBD1 (6 bases). Germline V CDR1 and CDR2: GTSNPN, SVGIG (reference sequence). V was trimmed by 5 bases and J by 11 bases, leaving 15 bases between them. CDR3 length: 11 amino acids. CDR3 in amino acids: CAWGLGATAFF. Here the CDR3 DNA reads TGTGCCTGGGGGTTGGGGGCTACGGCTTTCTTT.

This clone came up a few times. V is TRBV21-1 and J is TRBJ1-5; TRBD1 is the table's D call and was not checked against the DNA. TRBV21-1 has pseudogene status. This CDR3 region has 16 residues. Here the CDR3 reads CASSKVRGTVNQPQHF. CDR3 bases: TGTGCCAGCAGCAAAGTACGAGGGACAGTCAATCAGCCCCAGCATTTT.

The rearrangement links TRBV4-2 to TRBJ2-3, with 9 bases aligning to TRBD2. V shed 4 bases and J 2 bases; nucleotides not matched to a gene: 7. Per the germline V gene, CDR1 is LGHNA and CDR2 is YNFKEQ. The CDR3 is 16 residues long. CDR3 nucleotide sequence: TGTGCCAGCAGCCCCGCGGGCGGGGGGGCCACAGATACGCAGTATTTT. It yields the protein CASSPAGGGATDTQYF.

The rearrangement links TRBV7-2 to TRBJ1-5; 7 bases line up with TRBD1. CDR1 and CDR2 (germline): SGHTA, FQGNSA. The CDR3 contains 16 residues. With V trimmed by 1 base and J by 0 bases, 3 bases remained unmatched. CDR3 sequence reads: CASSLETGYSNQPQHF. The CDR3 coding sequence is TGTGCCAGCAGCTTAGAGACAGGGTATAGCAATCAGCCCCAGCATTTT.

The chain is built from TRBV7-8 and TRBJ2-7; no firm D call. CDR1 and CDR2 from the germline V gene are SGHVS and FQNEAQ. The CDR3 runs to 14 residues. Deletions cut 3 bases from V and 2 bases from J, with 11 bases between. CDR3: CASSFLVSTYEQYF. CDR3 coding DNA: TGTGCCAGCAGCTTTCTAGTATCAACCTACGAGCAGTACTTC.

This clone came up once. The chain carries TRBV9 and TRBJ2-2; D might be TRBD2 (6 bases). CDR1 is SGDLS, CDR2 YYNGEE, per germline. V lost 2 bases to trimming and J lost 1 base, with 12 bases between them. This CDR3 comprises 16 residues. CDR3 in DNA: TGTGCCAGCAGCGTTGGGGGGTCGAGGAACACCGGGGAGCTGTTTTTT. Translation: CASSVGGSRNTGELFF.

The V and J genes are TRBV6-2 or TRBV6-3 and TRBJ2-7; D is ambiguous. Germline V gene data show CDR1 as MNHEY and CDR2 as SVGEGT. The CDR3 loop spans 15 amino acids. Trimming took off 5 bases at V and 3 bases at J, with 17 bases between the two ends. In DNA form, the CDR3 reads TGTGCCAGCAGTCAGTCTGGTGTCCGGGTCTACGAGCAGTACTTC. Amino acids: CASSQSGVRVYEQYF.

The table lists this clone with a few counts. The rearrangement uses TRBV27 and TRBJ1-6; 7 nucleotides agree with TRBD1. The CDR3 extends over 15 amino acids. The V gene's germline CDR1 is MNHEY and CDR2 SMNVEV (reference sequence). The V and J ends lost 2 bases and 9 bases, in that order; junction bases with no gene match: 7. The CDR3 region is CASSLRDRDFSPLHF. CDR3 bases: TGTGCCAGCAGTTTACGGGACAGAGACTTTTCACCCCTCCACTTT.

The V gene is TRBV4-3, the J gene TRBJ2-3, with TRBD2 matching over 9 bases. This CDR3 is 15 amino acids long. J gave up 1 base and V 2 bases, and 1 base lay outside the gene matches. CDR1 is LGHNA, CDR2 YSLEER, per germline. CDR3 in amino acids: CASSQLAGGTDTQYF. In DNA, the CDR3 is TGCGCCAGCAGCCAATTAGCGGGGGGCACAGATACGCAGTATTTT.